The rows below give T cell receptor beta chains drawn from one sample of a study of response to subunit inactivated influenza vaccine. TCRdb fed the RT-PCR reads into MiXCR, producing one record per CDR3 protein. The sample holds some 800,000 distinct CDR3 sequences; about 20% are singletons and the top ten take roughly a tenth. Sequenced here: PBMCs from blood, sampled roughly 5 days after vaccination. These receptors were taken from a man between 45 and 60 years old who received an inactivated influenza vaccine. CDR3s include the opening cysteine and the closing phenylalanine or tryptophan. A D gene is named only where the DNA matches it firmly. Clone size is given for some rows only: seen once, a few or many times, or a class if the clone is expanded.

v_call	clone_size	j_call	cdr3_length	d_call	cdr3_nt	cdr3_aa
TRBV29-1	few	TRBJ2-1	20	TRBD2	TGCAGCGTTGAAGACGTGCCTAGCGGGAGTTGGGTAGGCGAGTACAATGAGCAGTTCTTC	CSVEDVPSGSWVGEYNEQFF
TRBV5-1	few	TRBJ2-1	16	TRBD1	TGCGCCAGCAGCGAAATGGGACAGGGAGTCGCCAATGAGCAGTTCTTC	CASSEMGQGVANEQFF
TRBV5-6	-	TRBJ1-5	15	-	TGTGCCAGCAGCTTTTGGACAGCCCGGGGTCAGCCCCAGCATTTT	CASSFWTARGQPQHF
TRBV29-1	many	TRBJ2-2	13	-	TGCAGCGTCGCAGGACAGTACACCGGGGAGCTGTTTTTT	CSVAGQYTGELFF
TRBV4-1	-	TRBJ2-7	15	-	TGCGCCAGCAGCCAAGAAGGCCAGGGGCTTGGCGAGCAGTACTTC	CASSQEGQGLGEQYF
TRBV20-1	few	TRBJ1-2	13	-	TGCAGTGCTAGAGACCCGGGGTCCTATGGCTACACCTTC	CSARDPGSYGYTF
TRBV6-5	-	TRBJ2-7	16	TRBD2	TGTGCCAGCAGTTACTCCGGGCATAGACTAGCCAGCGAGCAGTACTTC	CASSYSGHRLASEQYF
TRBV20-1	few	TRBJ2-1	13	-	TGCAGTGCTGGAGAGGGCTACTACAATGAGCAGTTCTTC	CSAGEGYYNEQFF
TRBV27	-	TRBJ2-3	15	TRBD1	TGTGCCAGCAGTTTAGGCCAGGGGGCCGGAGATACGCAGTATTTT	CASSLGQGAGDTQYF
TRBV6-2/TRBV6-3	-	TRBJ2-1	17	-	TGTGCCAGCAGTTACACCGGGACTTTCAGCTCCTACAATGAGCAGTTCTTC	CASSYTGTFSSYNEQFF
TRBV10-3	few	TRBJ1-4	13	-	TGTGCCATTTGGTCGGACCGGGATGAAAAACTGTTTTTT	CAIWSDRDEKLFF
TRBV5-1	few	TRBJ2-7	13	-	TGCGCCAGCAGCGGAAATCCTCTCTACGAGCAGTACTTC	CASSGNPLYEQYF
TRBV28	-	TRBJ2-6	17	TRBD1	TGTGCCAGCAGTGGGGGGACAGGGTTAACCGGGGCCAACGTCCTGACTTTC	CASSGGTGLTGANVLTF
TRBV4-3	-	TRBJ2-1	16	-	TGCGCCAGCAGCCAAGATGGGCAGGTGAATTACAATGAGCAGTTCTTC	CASSQDGQVNYNEQFF
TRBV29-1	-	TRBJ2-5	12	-	TGCAGCGTTGGGGCAGGGGACGGGACCCAGTACTTC	CSVGAGDGTQYF
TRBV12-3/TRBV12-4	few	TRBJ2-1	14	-	TGTGCCAGCAGTTTAGGGAGGACGGGCAATGAGCAGTTCTTC	CASSLGRTGNEQFF
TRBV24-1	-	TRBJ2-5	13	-	TGTGCCACCCCGAAAGAGGTTCGAGAGACCCAGTACTTC	CATPKEVRETQYF
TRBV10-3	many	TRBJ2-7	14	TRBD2	TGTGCCATCAGTGCAGGGAGGGGATTCTACGAGCAGTACTTC	CAISAGRGFYEQYF
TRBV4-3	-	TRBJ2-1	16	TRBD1	TGCGCCAGCAGCCAGGAACCGGGACAGGGGCGAGGTGAGCAGTTCTTC	CASSQEPGQGRGEQFF
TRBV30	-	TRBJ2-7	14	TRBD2	TGTGCCTGCGAGCGAAGCGGGAAAATCGACGAGCAGTACTTC	CACERSGKIDEQYF
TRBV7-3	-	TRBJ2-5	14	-	TGTGCCAGCAGCTTAAGTAGGGAAGAAGAGACCCAGTACTTC	CASSLSREEETQYF
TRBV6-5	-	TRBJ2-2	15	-	TGTGCCAGCAGTTCGGGCACTCAGAACACCGGGGAGCTGTTTTTT	CASSSGTQNTGELFF
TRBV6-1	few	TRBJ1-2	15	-	TGTGCCAGCCAGCAGAGTGGGTCGGCTCTGAGGGGCTACACCTTC	CASQQSGSALRGYTF
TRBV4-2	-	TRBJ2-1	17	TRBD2	TGTGCCAGCAGCCCCGGGACTAGCGGGGGCGTTGGCGATGAGCAGTTCTTC	CASSPGTSGGVGDEQFF
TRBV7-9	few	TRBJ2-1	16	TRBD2	TGTGCCAGCAGCCCACGTGGGGGGGTTAGCTACAATGAGCAGTTCTTC	CASSPRGGVSYNEQFF
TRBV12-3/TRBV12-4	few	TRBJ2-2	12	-	TGTGCCAGCAGTTCCACTCTCGGGGCTAGATATTTT	CASSSTLGARYF
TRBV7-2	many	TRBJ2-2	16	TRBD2	TGTGCCAGCAGCTTTAGCGGGAGTAGGATCACCGGGGAGCTGTTTTTT	CASSFSGSRITGELFF
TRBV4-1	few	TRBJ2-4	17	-	TGCGCCAGCAGCCAAGGTAGCCTTCGGGACCGGGATAGCATTCAGTACTTC	CASSQGSLRDRDSIQYF
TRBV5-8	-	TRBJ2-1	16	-	TGTGCCAGCAGCTTGGGGCCCGGACAGAATTACAATGAGCAGTTCTTC	CASSLGPGQNYNEQFF
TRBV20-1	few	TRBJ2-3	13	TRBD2	TGCAGTGCGGGGGGGGTTGGCACAGATACGCAGTATTTT	CSAGGVGTDTQYF
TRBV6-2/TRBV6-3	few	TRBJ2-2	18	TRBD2	TGTGCCAGCAGTTACCCTACTAGCGGGAGACCTAACACCGGGGAGCTGTTTTTT	CASSYPTSGRPNTGELFF
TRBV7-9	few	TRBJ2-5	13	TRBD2	TGTGCCAGCAGCCCCATAGCGGGGGGGCACCAGTACTTC	CASSPIAGGHQYF
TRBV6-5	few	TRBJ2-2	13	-	TGTGCCAGCAGTTACGCAAACACCGGGGAGCTGTTTTTT	CASSYANTGELFF
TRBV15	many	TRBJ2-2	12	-	TGTGCCACCAGCAGAAATACCGGGGAGCTGTTTTTT	CATSRNTGELFF
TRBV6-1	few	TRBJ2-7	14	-	TGTGCCAGCAGTGAATACAACACCTTCTACGAGCAGTACTTC	CASSEYNTFYEQYF
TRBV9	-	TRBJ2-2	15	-	TGTGCCAGCAGCGTTAAGCCCATGGGCACCGGGGAGCTGTTTTTT	CASSVKPMGTGELFF
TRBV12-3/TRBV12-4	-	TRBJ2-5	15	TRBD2	TGTGCCAGCAGACGACTAGCGGGAGGAGGGGAGACCCAGTACTTC	CASRRLAGGGETQYF
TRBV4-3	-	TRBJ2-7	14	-	TGCGCCAGCAGCCAAGGCAGGCTCCTACCCGAGCAGTACTTC	CASSQGRLLPEQYF
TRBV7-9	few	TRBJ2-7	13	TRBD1	TGTGCCAGCACCCGGGACAGGATCCACGAGCAGTACTTC	CASTRDRIHEQYF
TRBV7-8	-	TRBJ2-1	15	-	TGTGCCAGCAGCCCAGACAGGAGATCCTACAATGAGCAGTTCTTC	CASSPDRRSYNEQFF
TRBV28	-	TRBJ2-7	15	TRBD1	TGTGCCAGCAGTTTCAGGGGGCCACCTACCTACGAGCAGTACTTC	CASSFRGPPTYEQYF
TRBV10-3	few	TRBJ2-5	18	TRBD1	TGTGCCATCAGTGCTAACCCTGGACAGGGTGAGGGTTTAGAGACCCAGTACTTC	CAISANPGQGEGLETQYF
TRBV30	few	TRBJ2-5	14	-	TGTGCCTGGAGTGCGACCCTGTACCAAGAGACCCAGTACTTC	CAWSATLYQETQYF
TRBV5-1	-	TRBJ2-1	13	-	TGCGCCAGCAGCTTGTTGAGGGGGGGTGAGCAGTTCTTC	CASSLLRGGEQFF